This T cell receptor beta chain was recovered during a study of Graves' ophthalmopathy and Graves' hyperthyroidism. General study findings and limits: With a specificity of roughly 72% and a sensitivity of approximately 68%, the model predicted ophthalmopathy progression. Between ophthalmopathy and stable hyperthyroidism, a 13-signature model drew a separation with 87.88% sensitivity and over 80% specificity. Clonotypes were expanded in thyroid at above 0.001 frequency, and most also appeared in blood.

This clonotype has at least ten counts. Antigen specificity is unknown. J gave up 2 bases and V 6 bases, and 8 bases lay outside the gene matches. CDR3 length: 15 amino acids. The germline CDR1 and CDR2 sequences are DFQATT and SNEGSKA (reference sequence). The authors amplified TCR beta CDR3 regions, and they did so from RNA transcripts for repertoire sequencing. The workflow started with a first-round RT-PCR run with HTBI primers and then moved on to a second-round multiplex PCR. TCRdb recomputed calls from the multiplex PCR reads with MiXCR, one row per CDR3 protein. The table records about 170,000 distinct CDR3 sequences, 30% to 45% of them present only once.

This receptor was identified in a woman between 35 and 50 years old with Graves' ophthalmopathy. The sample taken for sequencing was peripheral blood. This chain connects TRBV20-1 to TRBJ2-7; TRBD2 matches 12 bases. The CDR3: CSAHSSGRAAYEQYF. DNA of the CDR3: TGCAGTGCCCATTCTAGCGGGAGGGCCGCCTACGAGCAGTACTTC.